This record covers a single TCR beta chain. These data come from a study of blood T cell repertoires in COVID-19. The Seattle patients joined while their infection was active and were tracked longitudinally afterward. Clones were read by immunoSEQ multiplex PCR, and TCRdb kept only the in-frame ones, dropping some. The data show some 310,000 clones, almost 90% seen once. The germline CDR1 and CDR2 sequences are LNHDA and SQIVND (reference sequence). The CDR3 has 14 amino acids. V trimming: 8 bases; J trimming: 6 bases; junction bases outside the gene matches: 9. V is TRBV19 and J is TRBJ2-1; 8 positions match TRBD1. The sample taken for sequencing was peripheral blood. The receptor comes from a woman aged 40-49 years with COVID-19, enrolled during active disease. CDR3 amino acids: CASAGTGVANEQFF. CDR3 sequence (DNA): TGTGCCAGTGCTGGGACAGGCGTCGCCAATGAGCAGTTCTTC.